This TCR beta chain appears in the sequencing data of a study of patients and donors after allogeneic stem cell transplantation. V dropped 7 bases and J dropped 8 bases, with 9 bases sitting between them. This CDR3 region has 10 residues. Germline loops: CDR1 SQVTM, CDR2 ANQGSEA. TCRdb re-called the RT-PCR reads with MiXCR, one entry per CDR3 protein. The table lists 800,000 to 1,000,000 distinct CDR3 sequences, roughly 18% of them singletons. This clonotype showed up just a few times. The material sequenced was blood, either unsorted or a sorted T cell fraction (not recorded which). The clonotype comes from a human donor who was either an allogeneic HSCT recipient or a stem cell or donor lymphocyte infusion donor (not recorded which). It is not recorded whose cells these are; they may come from a transplant donor. The chain uses TRBV29-1 and TRBJ2-1, with D unresolved. The CDR3 bases are TGCAGCGCGGGTGGGGATGAGCAGTTCTTC. Translated, it gives CSAGGDEQFF.